This T cell receptor beta chain was sequenced during a study of OX40 agonist ivuxolimab in advanced cancers. The protocol was immunoSEQ multiplex PCR, while the TCRdb copy is restricted to in-frame clones and leaves out a portion. The table records 70,000 to 80,000 clones, around 90% of them present only once. There are 13 residues in the CDR3. Trimming shortened V by 4 bases and J by 4 bases, and 10 bases separated the two germline ends. Germline V gene data show CDR1 as SGHTA and CDR2 as FQGTGA. The sequence came from an adult with an advanced solid tumor such as melanoma, head and neck, liver or kidney cancer. The sample consisted of CD4+ or CD8+ T cells sorted from blood, taken in a trial of the OX40 agonist ivuxolimab. This rearrangement joins TRBV7-3 to TRBJ2-5; D is unresolved. CDR3 region: CASSYTDLETQYF. CDR3 in DNA: TGTGCCAGCAGCTACACGGATTTAGAGACCCAGTACTTC.